The 21 T cell receptor beta chains given below trace back to one sample, sequenced in a study of blood T cell repertoires in COVID-19. Using immunoSEQ multiplex PCR, the repertoire was profiled, and TCRdb retains in-frame clones only, with some absent. Seen here are roughly 76,000 clones, around 89% observed once, and the top ten hold around 13%. The sequenced material came from peripheral blood. The receptors come from a man aged 65 to 79 with active or convalescent COVID-19.

J is TRBJ1-2 and V is TRBV29-1, with unresolved D. V gave up 4 bases and J gave up 6 bases, with 9 bases separating them. Germline lookup yields CDR1 SQVTM and CDR2 ANQGSEA. The CDR3 sequence is 11 residues long. CDR3 bases: TGCAGCGTTGGACAATTCCATGGCTACACCTTC. Protein sequence: CSVGQFHGYTF.

This chain links TRBV6-1 with TRBJ2-6; weak D call: TRBD2 (6 bases). Germline assignment: CDR1 MNHNS and CDR2 SASEGT. Between the trimmed V and J ends, which lost 1 base and 4 bases, there was a span of 11 bases. This CDR3 is built from 16 residues. The CDR3: CASSEVGGTGANVLTF. The CDR3 nucleotides are TGTGCCAGCAGTGAAGTTGGCGGGACCGGGGCCAACGTCCTGACTTTC.

This chain connects TRBV18 to TRBJ2-1; TRBD2 agrees at 9 bases. Per the germline V gene, CDR1 is KGHSH and CDR2 is LQKENI. V lost 2 bases to trimming and J lost 6 bases; unmatched junction nucleotides: 5. This CDR3 is 15 amino acids long. Here the CDR3 reads CASSPRAGGLNEQFF. The DNA for the CDR3 is TGTGCCAGCTCACCAAGAGCGGGAGGTCTCAATGAGCAGTTCTTC. The full variable domain, with the rest looked up from reference TRBV18 and TRBJ2-1, is NAGVMQNPRHLVRRRGQEARLRCSPMKGHSHVYWYRQLPEEGLKFMVYLQKENIIDESGMPKERFSAEFPKEGPSILRIQQVVRGDSAAYFCASSPRAGGLNEQFFGPGTRLTVL.

V is TRBV29-1 and J is TRBJ2-1; D perhaps matches TRBD2 (6 bases). V was shortened by 4 bases and J by 4 bases, with 17 bases between the two germline ends. The CDR3 consists of 15 residues. CDR1 is SQVTM, CDR2 ANQGSEA, per germline. CDR3 loop: CSVAASAGLYNEQFF. In nucleotides, the CDR3 is TGCAGCGTTGCGGCTAGCGCTGGACTATACAATGAGCAGTTCTTC.

The chain joins TRBV27 to TRBJ2-2; 7 bases fit TRBD1. CDR1 is MNHEY, CDR2 SMNVEV, per germline (reference sequence). CDR3 size: 16 residues. V gave up 10 bases and J gave up 6 bases; unmatched junction bases: 17. In DNA, the CDR3 is TGTGCCACCCGAAATATCGGACAGGAAGTAGCCGGGGAGCTGTTTTTT. This encodes CATRNIGQEVAGELFF.

The CDR3 DNA reads TGTGCCAGCATCAACAGGGTACGGGACACTGAAGCTTTCTTT. The encoded protein is CASINRVRDTEAFF. The gene calls are TRBV6-5 and TRBJ1-1, with D perhaps TRBD1 (6 bases). V shed 7 bases and J shed 3 bases, with 15 bases lying between them. Germline loops: CDR1 MNHEY, CDR2 SVGAGI. CDR3 length: 14 amino acids.

The chain combines TRBV7-6 with TRBJ1-3, with TRBD1 identical over 7 bases. V dropped 5 bases and J dropped 0; count of bases not matched to a gene: 10. This CDR3 comprises 17 residues. Germline CDR1 and CDR2: SGHVS and FNYEAQ. In DNA, the CDR3 is TGTGCCAGCAGCCCCCTCGGGACAGAAATCTCTGGAAACACCATATATTTT. Translated, it gives CASSPLGTEISGNTIYF.

CDR3 sequence: CASSGQGYGYTF. CDR3 DNA sequence: TGTGCCAGTAGTGGGCAGGGGTATGGCTACACCTTC. This chain links TRBV19 with TRBJ1-2, with D maybe TRBD1 (6 bases). Deletions cut 5 bases from V and 5 bases from J, with 9 bases between. The CDR3 extends over 12 amino acids. Germline V CDR1 and CDR2: LNHDA, SQIVND (reference sequence).

The genes are TRBV28 and TRBJ1-2, with a tentative D call TRBD1 (6 bases). V was pared by 3 bases and J by 9 bases, with 20 bases between. The CDR3 spans 15 residues. From germline, CDR1 is MDHEN and CDR2 SYDVKM. CDR3: CASSLSRGHYNRYTF. The CDR3 DNA reads as TGTGCCAGCAGTTTGTCCAGGGGCCACTATAACCGCTACACCTTC.

This clone was seen many times. CDR3 residues: CASSQALASGELFF. The CDR3 DNA sequence: TGTGCCAGCAGCCAAGCTCTAGCATCCGGGGAGCTGTTTTTT. The chain uses TRBV4-2 and TRBJ2-2; the D gene is possibly TRBD2 (5 bases). Trimming took 1 base from V and 6 from J, leaving 9 bases between them. This CDR3 contains 14 residues. CDR1 is LGHNA, CDR2 YNFKEQ, per germline.

This chain connects TRBV7-9 to TRBJ1-1; TRBD1 agrees at 10 bases. The CDR3 runs 16 residues. Germline V lookup: CDR1 SEHNR, CDR2 FQNEAQ (reference sequence). The V gene end was trimmed by 5 bases and the J gene end by 5 bases; junction bases not matched to a gene: 11. CDR3 sequence: CASSTTGTGVWTEAFF. As DNA, the CDR3 is TGTGCCAGCAGCACTACCGGGACAGGGGTGTGGACTGAAGCTTTCTTT. Full variable domain (remainder filled in from reference TRBV7-9 and TRBJ1-1): DTGVSQNPRHKITKRGQNVTFRCDPISEHNRLYWYRQTLGQGPEFLTYFQNEAQLEKSRLLSDRFSAERPKGSFSTLEIQRTEQGDSAMYLCASSTTGTGVWTEAFFGQGTRLTVV.

V is TRBV11-3 and J is TRBJ2-3, with 8 positions matching TRBD2. Germline CDR1 reads SGHNT; CDR2 reads YENEEA. Trimming at V came to 5 bases and at J to 0 bases, leaving 10 bases not matched to a gene. The CDR3 has 17 amino acids. The CDR3 region is CASSRGIGRASTDTQYF. The DNA of the CDR3 is TGTGCCAGCAGCCGAGGGATCGGGAGGGCCAGCACAGATACGCAGTATTTT.

The genes are TRBV30 and TRBJ1-5, with D maybe TRBD1 (6 bases). V gave up 3 bases and J gave up 6 bases, with 15 bases separating them. The CDR3 sequence is 14 residues long. Germline CDR1 GTSNPN, CDR2 SVGIG (reference sequence). The CDR3 loop reads CAWRGPGEGQPQHF. The CDR3 DNA reads TGTGCCTGGAGAGGACCAGGGGAGGGTCAGCCCCAGCATTTT.

The rearrangement links TRBV28 to TRBJ1-2; D unclear. Germline CDR1 and CDR2: MDHEN and SYDVKM. The germline V and J ends were trimmed by 3 bases and 5 bases, with 7 bases remaining between them. The CDR3 has 12 residues. CDR3 amino acids: CASSLSRYGYTF. The CDR3 DNA reads TGTGCCAGCAGTTTGAGTCGGTATGGCTACACCTTC.

This sequence joins TRBV2 and TRBJ2-3; 14 bases map to TRBD2. CDR3 size: 17 residues. Looked up from germline, CDR1 is SNHLY and CDR2 is FYNNEI. Germline trimming cut 6 bases from V and 0 bases from J; bases unmatched to any gene: 5. This chain's CDR3 is CASRPGLAGASTDTQYF. The CDR3 DNA sequence: TGTGCCAGCAGACCGGGACTAGCGGGGGCCAGCACAGATACGCAGTATTTT.

The CDR3 DNA sequence: TGTGCCAGCTCATTCGGACAGGGGCAAGGTGAGCAGTTCTTC. Translating gives CASSFGQGQGEQFF. The J gene is TRBJ2-1, the V gene TRBV18; 9 positions match TRBD1. With 5 bases clipped from V and 9 bases from J, the junction kept 8 bases outside the gene matches. The CDR3 loop spans 14 amino acids. Per the germline V gene, CDR1 is KGHSH and CDR2 is LQKENI.

The chain uses TRBV30 and TRBJ2-1; 8 bases match TRBD1. Germline V gene data show CDR1 as GTSNPN and CDR2 as SVGIG (reference sequence). The V segment lost 0 bases and the J segment 9 bases; nucleotides outside the gene matches: 4. The CDR3 length is 13 residues. The CDR3 DNA follows: TGTGCCTGGAGTGTACAGGGGGTGAGTGAGCAGTTCTTC. Encoded protein: CAWSVQGVSEQFF.

The rearrangement links TRBV6-1 to TRBJ2-7; TRBD1 is a possible D gene (5 bases). The CDR3 is 13 residues long. Germline assignment: CDR1 MNHNS and CDR2 SASEGT. V lost 3 bases to trimming and J lost 4 bases, with 10 bases between them. This chain's CDR3 is CASSEVSGYEQYF. The CDR3 DNA reads TGTGCCAGCAGTGAGGTTTCAGGGTACGAGCAGTACTTC.

J is TRBJ2-3 and V is TRBV12-3 or TRBV12-4; D ambiguous. This CDR3 contains 13 residues. V was shortened by 3 bases and J by 5 bases, with 9 bases between the two germline ends. Here the CDR3 reads CASSFFGRDTQYF. CDR3 nucleotides: TGTGCCAGCAGTTTCTTTGGGCGAGATACGCAGTATTTT.

The gene calls are TRBV7-8 and TRBJ2-1; D is possibly TRBD1 (6 bases). CDR1 and CDR2 (germline): SGHVS, FQNEAQ. The CDR3 is made up of 16 amino acids. V shed 5 bases and J shed 0 bases, with 14 bases lying between them. Written as DNA, the CDR3 is TGTGCCAGCAGCACATACAGGGTAAGCTCCTACAATGAGCAGTTCTTC. Its protein is CASSTYRVSSYNEQFF.

The V call is TRBV6-5, the J call TRBJ1-2; TRBD1 might be the D (6 bases). Germline V gives CDR1 MNHEY, CDR2 SVGAGI. This CDR3 has 13 residues. V lost 6 bases to trimming and J lost 4 bases, with 12 bases between them. The CDR3 here is CASSPRDTYGYTF. The CDR3, as DNA: TGTGCCAGCAGCCCCCGGGACACCTATGGCTACACCTTC.